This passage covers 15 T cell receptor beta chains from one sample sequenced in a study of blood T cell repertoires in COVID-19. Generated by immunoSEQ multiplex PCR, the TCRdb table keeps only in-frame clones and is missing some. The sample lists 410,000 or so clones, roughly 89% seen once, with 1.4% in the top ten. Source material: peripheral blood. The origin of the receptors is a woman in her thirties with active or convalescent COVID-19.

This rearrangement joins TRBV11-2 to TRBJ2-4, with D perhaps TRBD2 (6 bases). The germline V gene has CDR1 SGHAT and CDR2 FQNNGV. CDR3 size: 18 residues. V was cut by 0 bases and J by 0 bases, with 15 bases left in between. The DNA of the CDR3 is TGTGCCAGCAGCTTAGATCGCTGGGGAGGCCGAGCCAAAAACATTCAGTACTTC. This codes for CASSLDRWGGRAKNIQYF.

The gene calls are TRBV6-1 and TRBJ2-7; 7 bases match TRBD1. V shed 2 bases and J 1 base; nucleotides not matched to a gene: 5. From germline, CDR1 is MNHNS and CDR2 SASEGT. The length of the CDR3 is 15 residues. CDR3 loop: CASSERGRGSYEQYF. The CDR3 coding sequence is TGTGCCAGCAGTGAAAGGGGCAGGGGGTCCTACGAGCAGTACTTC.

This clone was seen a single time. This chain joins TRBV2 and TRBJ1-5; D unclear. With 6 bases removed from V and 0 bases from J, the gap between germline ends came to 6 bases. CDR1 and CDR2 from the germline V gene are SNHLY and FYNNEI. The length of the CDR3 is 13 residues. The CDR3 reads CASRGYSNQPQHF. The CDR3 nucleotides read TGTGCCAGCAGGGGCTATAGCAATCAGCCCCAGCATTTT.

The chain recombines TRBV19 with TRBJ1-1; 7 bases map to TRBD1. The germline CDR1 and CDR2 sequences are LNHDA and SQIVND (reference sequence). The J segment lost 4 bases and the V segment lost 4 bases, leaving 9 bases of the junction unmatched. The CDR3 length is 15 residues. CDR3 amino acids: CASSTQTGLITEAFF. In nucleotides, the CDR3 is TGTGCCAGTAGTACCCAGACAGGGTTAATCACTGAAGCTTTCTTT.

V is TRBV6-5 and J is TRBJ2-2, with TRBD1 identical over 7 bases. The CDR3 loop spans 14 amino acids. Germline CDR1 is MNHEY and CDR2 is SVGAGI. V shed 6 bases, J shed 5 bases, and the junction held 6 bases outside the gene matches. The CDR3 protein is CASRQGFGTGELFF. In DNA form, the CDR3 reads TGTGCCAGCAGACAGGGGTTCGGGACCGGGGAGCTGTTTTTT.

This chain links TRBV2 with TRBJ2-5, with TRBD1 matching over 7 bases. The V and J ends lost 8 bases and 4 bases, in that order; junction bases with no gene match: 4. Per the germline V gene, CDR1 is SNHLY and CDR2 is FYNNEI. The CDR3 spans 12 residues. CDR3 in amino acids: CASVYRGETQYF. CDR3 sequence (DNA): TGTGCCAGCGTTTACAGGGGAGAGACCCAGTACTTC.

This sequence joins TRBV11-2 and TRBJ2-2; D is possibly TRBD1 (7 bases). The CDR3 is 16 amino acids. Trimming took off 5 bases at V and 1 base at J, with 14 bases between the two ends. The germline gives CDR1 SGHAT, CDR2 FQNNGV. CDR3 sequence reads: CASSRLQGGNTGELFF. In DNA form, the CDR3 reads TGTGCCAGCAGCCGTCTCCAGGGGGGGAACACCGGGGAGCTGTTTTTT.

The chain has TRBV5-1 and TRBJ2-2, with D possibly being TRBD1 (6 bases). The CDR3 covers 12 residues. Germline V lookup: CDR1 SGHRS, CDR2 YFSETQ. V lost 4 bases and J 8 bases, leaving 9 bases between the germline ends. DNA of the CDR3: TGCGCCAGCAGCCACGGACAGGGGGAGCTGTTTTTT. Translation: CASSHGQGELFF.

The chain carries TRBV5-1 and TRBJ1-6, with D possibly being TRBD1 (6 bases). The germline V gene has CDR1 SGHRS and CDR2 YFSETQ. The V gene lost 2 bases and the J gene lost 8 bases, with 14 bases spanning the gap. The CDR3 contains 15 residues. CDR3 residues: CASSFHGQMDSPLHF. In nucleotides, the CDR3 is TGCGCCAGCAGCTTTCACGGACAGATGGATTCACCCCTCCACTTT.

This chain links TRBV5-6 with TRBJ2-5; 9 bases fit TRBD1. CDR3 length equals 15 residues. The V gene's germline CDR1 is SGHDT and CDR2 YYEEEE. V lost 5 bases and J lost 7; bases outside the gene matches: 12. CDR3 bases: TGTGCCAGCAGTCATTCGGGACAGGGAACGGGGACCCAGTACTTC. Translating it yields CASSHSGQGTGTQYF.

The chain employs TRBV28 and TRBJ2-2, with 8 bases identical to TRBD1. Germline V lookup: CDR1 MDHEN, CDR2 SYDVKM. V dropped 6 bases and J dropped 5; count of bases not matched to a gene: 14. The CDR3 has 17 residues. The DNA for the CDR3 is TGTGCCAGCAGCTCTATAGACAGGGGAGAATGGACCGGGGAGCTGTTTTTT. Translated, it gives CASSSIDRGEWTGELFF.

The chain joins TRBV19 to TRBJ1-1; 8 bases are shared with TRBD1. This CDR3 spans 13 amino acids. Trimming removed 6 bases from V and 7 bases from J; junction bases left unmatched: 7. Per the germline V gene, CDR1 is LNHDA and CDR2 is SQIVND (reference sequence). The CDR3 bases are TGTGCCAGTAGACCGACAGGGGACGGTGAAGCTTTCTTT. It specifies CASRPTGDGEAFF. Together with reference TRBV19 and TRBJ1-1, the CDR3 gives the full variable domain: DGGITQSPKYLFRKEGQNVTLSCEQNLNHDAMYWYRQDPGQGLRLIYYSQIVNDFQKGDIAEGYSVSREKKESFPLTVTSAQKNPTAFYLCASRPTGDGEAFFGQGTRLTVV.

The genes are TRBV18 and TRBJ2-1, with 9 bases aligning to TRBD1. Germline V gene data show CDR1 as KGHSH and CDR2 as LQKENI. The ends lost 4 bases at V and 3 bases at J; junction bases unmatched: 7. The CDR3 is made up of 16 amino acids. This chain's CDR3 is CASSLPGTGIYNEQFF. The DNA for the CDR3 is TGTGCCAGCTCACTACCCGGGACAGGGATCTACAATGAGCAGTTCTTC.

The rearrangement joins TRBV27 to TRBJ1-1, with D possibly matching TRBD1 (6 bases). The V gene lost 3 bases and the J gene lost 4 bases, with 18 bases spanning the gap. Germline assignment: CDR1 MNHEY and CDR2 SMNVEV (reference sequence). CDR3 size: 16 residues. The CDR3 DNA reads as TGTGCCAGCAGTTTTTCGAGGACAGCGAGAATCACTGAAGCTTTCTTT. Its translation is CASSFSRTARITEAFF.

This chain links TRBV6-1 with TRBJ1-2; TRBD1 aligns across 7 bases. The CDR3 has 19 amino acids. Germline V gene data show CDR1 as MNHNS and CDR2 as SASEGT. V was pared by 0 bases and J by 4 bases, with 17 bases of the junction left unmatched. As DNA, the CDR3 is TGTGCCAGCAGTGAAGCGAGACAGGGTATCTTTTACGCTAGCTATGGCTACACCTTC. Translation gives CASSEARQGIFYASYGYTF.